This T cell receptor (beta chain) derives from a study of shared clonotypes between healthy human individuals. Germline values: CDR1 SGHRS, CDR2 YFSETQ. Trimming shortened V by 1 base and J by 5 bases, and 17 bases separated the two germline ends. The CDR3 is 16 residues long. Naive CD8 cells, CD45RO-negative and positively selected for CCR7, excluded terminally differentiated effector memory CD45RA+ cells. Clones were read by immunoSEQ multiplex PCR, and TCRdb kept only the in-frame ones, dropping some. The sample lists about 2 million clones, around 96% occurring once. The sequenced material came from naive CD8+ T cells sorted from blood. The chain couples TRBV5-1 to TRBJ2-3, with D perhaps matching TRBD1 (6 bases). The source of this sequence is a man between 18 and 35 years old in good health. The CDR3 here is CASSLWSGESRDTQYF. CDR3 coding DNA: TGCGCCAGCAGCTTGTGGTCAGGGGAGAGTAGAGATACGCAGTATTTT. Looking up the rest from reference TRBV5-1 and TRBJ2-3 gives the full variable domain: KAGVTQTPRYLIKTRGQQVTLSCSPISGHRSVSWYQQTPGQGLQFLFEYFSETQRNKGNFPGRFSGRQFSNSRSEMNVSTLELGDSALYLCASSLWSGESRDTQYFGPGTRLTVL.